This TCR beta chain was captured in a study of blood T cell repertoires in COVID-19. CDR3 length: 14 residues. Germline V gene sequence: CDR1 SEHNR, CDR2 FQNEAQ (reference sequence). V shed 7 bases and J 2 bases; nucleotides not matched to a gene: 8. Methods used by the authors: Amplification from reference gene primers served as the basis for estimated nucleated cell counts. The data were produced by immunoSEQ multiplex PCR, yet TCRdb's version contains in-frame clones alone and is incomplete. D and trimming were read from the DNA, whereas the V and J calls and clone size are those reported in that table. The repertoire consists of roughly 440,000 clones, with roughly 88% occurring once and the leading ten covering over 10%. Notes on this clone: The same CDR3 can be traced to other DNA sequences in this sample.

The chain employs TRBV7-9 and TRBJ2-7, with 7 nucleotides matching TRBD1. This receptor was obtained from a woman between 45 and 60 years old with COVID-19, enrolled during active disease. The sequencing sample was made of peripheral blood. The CDR3 DNA follows: TGTGCCAGCAACCGACAGGGCGAAACCTACGAGCAGTACTTC. It encodes CASNRQGETYEQYF.